This T cell receptor (beta chain) was profiled in a study of T cell responses to AZD1222 COVID-19 vaccine. Across the study: Pooling covered second doses at about 4 or about 12 weeks. General study findings and limits: Seropositive AZD1222 recipients at baseline numbered only five to seven.

Repertoires were generated with immunoSEQ multiplex PCR, while TCRdb's copy carries only in-frame clones and drops some. The sample contains 90,000 to 110,000 clones, 82% of which appear only once. For this clone: The antigen is undetermined.

The source is an adult in good health. This specimen was peripheral blood, taken on day 0 of AZD1222 vaccination.

CDR3 loop: CASSPTLRSEQYF. In DNA form, the CDR3 reads TGTGCCAGCAGCCCCACCCTCCGGAGCGAGCAGTACTTC. The chain links TRBV14 to TRBJ2-7; D gene uncertain. The CDR3 is made up of 13 amino acids. Germline-derived CDR1 and CDR2 are SGHDN and FVKESK. Trimming left V 4 bases short and J 6 bases short, with 13 bases between.